Following are 2 T cell receptor beta chains from one sample sequenced in a study of T cells in localized non-small cell lung cancer. TCRdb keeps only in-frame clones here, not all; method: immunoSEQ multiplex PCR. The table lists approximately 41,000 clones, about nine tenths of them singletons. Sequences were derived from peripheral blood, sampled before any cancer treatment. These receptors were taken from a female donor aged 60 or older with stage I squamous cell lung carcinoma.

This chain joins TRBV28 and TRBJ2-1; TRBD2 is a possible D gene (5 bases). V lost 6 bases and J lost 3, with 12 bases in between. The CDR3 covers 14 residues. Germline V gives CDR1 MDHEN, CDR2 SYDVKM. The CDR3 here is CASSATTDYNEQFF. CDR3 bases: TGTGCCAGCAGCGCGACTACCGACTACAATGAGCAGTTCTTC.

The chain joins TRBV7-2 to TRBJ2-7; no clear D gene. This CDR3 has 11 amino acids. Germline CDR1 and CDR2: SGHTA and FQGNSA. V was trimmed by 5 bases and J by 7 bases, leaving 9 bases between them. For the CDR3, the DNA is TGTGCCAGCAGCCTCCTGAGGGAGCAGTACTTC. Its translation: CASSLLREQYF.